Only one count was recorded for the clone carrying this T cell receptor (beta chain). Its cognate antigen is unknown. Germline CDR1 MNHNY, CDR2 SVGAGI (reference sequence). The CDR3 is made up of 15 amino acids. Trimming left V 4 bases short and J 0 bases short, with 10 bases between. The sample belongs to a study of radiotherapy plus CTLA-4 blockade in lung cancer. Study results and limitations: Early clone dynamics of blood T cells, plus interferon-beta, reportedly predicted response best.

Assay used: immunoSEQ multiplex PCR; TCRdb lists only in-frame clones, some missing. This sample has 40,000 or so clones, with over 55% found just once. V and J are TRBV6-6 and TRBJ1-5; no clear D gene. The material sequenced was peripheral blood, taken from a patient treated with radiotherapy plus ipilimumab. This TCR was recovered from a human donor with non-small cell lung cancer who had a partial response to radiotherapy plus ipilimumab. The CDR3: CASSSAAYSNQPQHF. CDR3 DNA sequence: TGTGCCAGCAGTTCGGCGGCCTATAGCAATCAGCCCCAGCATTTT.